Each of the 5 T cell receptor beta chains below was sequenced from the same sample in a study of blood T cells in healthy people across ages. Then a second PCR, running roughly 6 to 11 cycles, was carried out with a sample-barcoded 5' primer and a J-beta primer mix. TCRdb redid the calling of the 5' RACE reads with MiXCR, one entry per CDR3 protein. The data show approximately 2,000,000 distinct CDR3 sequences, about two fifths seen once. The specimen was blood. These receptors were taken from a human donor in good health.

There are a few counts of this clonotype. CDR3 DNA sequence: TGCAGTGCGCCCGGGGGCCGGAGCTCCTACAATGAGCAGTTCTTC. It codes for CSAPGGRSSYNEQFF. The gene calls are TRBV20-1 and TRBJ2-1, with D perhaps given as TRBD1 or TRBD2 (6 bases each). The V and J ends lost 6 bases and 0 bases respectively, with 15 bases between them. This CDR3 region has 15 residues. Germline V lookup: CDR1 DFQATT, CDR2 SNEGSKA (reference sequence).

This clonotype was counted many times. This chain joins TRBV7-3 and TRBJ2-1; 7 bases are shared with TRBD1. Per germline, CDR1 SGHTA and CDR2 FQGTGA. The V gene end was trimmed by 5 bases and the J gene end by 8 bases; junction bases not matched to a gene: 6. CDR3 length: 13 residues. CDR3 DNA sequence: TGTGCCAGCAGCACGCAGGGGGTGGATGAGCAGTTCTTC. Its translation: CASSTQGVDEQFF.

In DNA, the CDR3 is TGTGCCAGCAGTTTGGGGCTTCCCTTCTTCACCTTC. Residues: CASSLGLPFFTF. This chain uses TRBV12-3 or TRBV12-4 with TRBJ1-2, with D perhaps TRBD1 (5 bases). The CDR3 consists of 12 residues. The V end was cut by 3 bases, the J end by 13 bases, with 15 bases between.

The table lists this clonotype with many counts. This chain uses TRBV7-2 with TRBJ2-1; D is unresolved. CDR1 and CDR2 (germline): SGHTA, FQGNSA. The CDR3 consists of 13 residues. The germline V and J ends were trimmed by 2 bases and 6 bases, with 8 bases remaining between them. The CDR3 region has the DNA TGTGCCAGCAGCTTAAGTCCCCCCAATGAGCAGTTCTTC. As protein: CASSLSPPNEQFF.

There are a few counts of this clonotype. V is TRBV7-2 and J is TRBJ2-5; 12 bases are shared with TRBD2. Germline V gene sequence: CDR1 SGHTA, CDR2 FQGNSA. CDR3 length equals 18 residues. The J segment lost 3 bases and the V segment lost 1 base, leaving 9 bases of the junction unmatched. The CDR3 is CASSLVGPSGGAKETQYF. The CDR3 bases are TGTGCCAGCAGCTTAGTCGGCCCTAGCGGGGGGGCCAAAGAGACCCAGTACTTC.